This TCR beta chain was documented in a study of blood T cells in healthy people across ages. This clonotype was counted only a few times. Alongside a J-beta primer mix, a sample-barcoded 5' primer served in a second PCR lasting roughly 7 to 11 cycles. TCRdb re-called the 5' RACE reads with MiXCR, one entry per CDR3 protein. The table includes 1.4 million or so distinct CDR3 sequences, 35% to 45% detected once. CDR3 length equals 15 residues. V lost 2 bases and J 2 bases, leaving 12 bases between the germline ends. V usage is TRBV12-3 or TRBV12-4 and J usage is TRBJ1-2, with D uncertain. The sequence was collected from a woman younger than 35 in good health. Sequences were obtained from blood. The CDR3 DNA sequence: TGTGCCAGCAGTTTATCGGGCAGCCGGAACTATGGCTACACCTTC. Protein: CASSLSGSRNYGYTF.